This T cell receptor beta chain appears in the sequencing data of a study of blood T cell repertoires in COVID-19. Whole-study context: Whether acute or convalescent, the COVID-19 samples came from the United States, Italy and Spain. T cells, B-cell-depleted T cells, or PBMCs provided the cDNA or gDNA that served as material.

This clone was counted a single time. Authors' methods: Nucleated cell number was recorded as an estimate derived from reference gene primer amplification. Libraries were prepared by immunoSEQ multiplex PCR; TCRdb keeps only in-frame clonotypes and omits some of them. That table furnishes V, J and clone size, whereas the DNA furnished D and trimming. The sample holds more than 100,000 clones, approximately 83% seen once. V gave up 3 bases and J gave up 3 bases, with 3 bases separating them. The CDR3 has 11 residues. CDR1 and CDR2 (germline): KGHSH, LQKENI. This chain uses TRBV18 with TRBJ2-7; D is ambiguous. The receptor comes from a woman aged 45 to 65 with acute or convalescent COVID-19. Specimen: peripheral blood. This CDR3 reads CASSPGYEQYF. The CDR3 DNA reads TGTGCCAGCTCACCCGGCTACGAGCAGTACTTC.